One sample yielded the 2 T cell receptor beta chains listed below, sequenced in a study of cytomegalovirus exposure and HLA in healthy donors. With 60 Vbeta and 13 Jbeta primers, the PCR was carried out. This table comes from immunoSEQ multiplex PCR, and its TCRdb copy is limited to in-frame clones, with some not included. This table has under 150,000 clones, nearly 80% appearing once. Sequencing input: PBMCs. Receptor source: a man in his forties or fifties in good health and CMV-seropositive.

The V gene is TRBV28, the J gene TRBJ2-5; tentatively, D is TRBD2 (6 bases). Looked up from germline, CDR1 is MDHEN and CDR2 is SYDVKM. The V gene lost 8 bases and the J gene lost 4 bases, with 20 bases spanning the gap. The length of the CDR3 is 15 residues. The CDR3 DNA reads TGTGCCAGCCTTTCGGACGGGGGAGGTGTAGAGACCCAGTACTTC. This sequence encodes CASLSDGGGVETQYF. Drawing the rest from reference TRBV28 and TRBJ2-5, the complete variable domain is DVKVTQSSRYLVKRTGEKVFLECVQDMDHENMFWYRQDPGLGLRLIYFSYDVKMKEKGDIPEGYSVSREKKERFSLILESASTNQTSMYLCASLSDGGGVETQYFGPGTRLLVL.

The rearrangement links TRBV25-1 to TRBJ2-1, with D possibly being TRBD1 (5 bases). Trimming removed 1 base at V and 6 bases at J, with 13 bases between. Germline CDR1 reads MGHDK; CDR2 reads SYGVNS. This CDR3 is built from 15 residues. The CDR3 region has the DNA TGTGCCAGCAGTGAATTTGGTTCCAGGGCCAATGAGCAGTTCTTC. This translates into CASSEFGSRANEQFF. The complete variable domain, with remaining parts taken from reference TRBV25-1 and TRBJ2-1, reads EADIYQTPRYLVIGTGKKITLECSQTMGHDKMYWYQQDPGMELHLIHYSYGVNSTEKGDLSSESTVSRIRTEHFPLTLESARPSHTSQYLCASSEFGSRANEQFFGPGTRLTVL.